This record concerns one T cell receptor beta chain sequence. Its antigen is as yet unknown. This record belongs to a study of T cell responses to AZD1222 COVID-19 vaccine. Study results and limitations: Once two AZD1222 doses were given, Spike-specific TCR breadth and depth went up.

TCRdb's copy holds only in-frame clones and misses some; the assay was immunoSEQ multiplex PCR. The data hold around 130,000 clones, with roughly 88% observed a single time. The clonotype was recovered from an adult who received the AZD1222 COVID-19 vaccine. The sequencing used peripheral blood, collected 28 days after the second AZD1222 dose.

The CDR3 reads CASSFLGQVHEKLFF. For the CDR3, the DNA is TGTGCCAGCAGTTTTCTCGGACAGGTCCATGAAAAACTGTTTTTT. The chain links TRBV28 to TRBJ1-4, with TRBD1 matching 7 bases. The V and J ends lost 3 bases and 6 bases, in that order; junction bases with no gene match: 7. CDR1 is MDHEN and CDR2 is SYDVKM in the germline V gene. The length of the CDR3 is 15 residues.